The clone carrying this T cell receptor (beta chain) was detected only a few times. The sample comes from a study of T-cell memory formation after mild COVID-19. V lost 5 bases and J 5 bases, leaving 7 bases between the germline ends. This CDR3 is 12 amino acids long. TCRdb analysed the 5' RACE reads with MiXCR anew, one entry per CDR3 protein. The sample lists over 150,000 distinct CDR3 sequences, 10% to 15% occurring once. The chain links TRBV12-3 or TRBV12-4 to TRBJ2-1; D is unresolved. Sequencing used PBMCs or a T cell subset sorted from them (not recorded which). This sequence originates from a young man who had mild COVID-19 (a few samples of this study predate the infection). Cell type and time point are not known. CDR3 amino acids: CASSRNNNEQFF. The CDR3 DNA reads TGTGCCAGCAGTCGGAACAACAATGAGCAGTTCTTC.